This T cell receptor (beta chain) was recovered during a study of T cell clones after liver transplantation. Across the whole study: TCRbeta sequencing after a pre-transplant mixed lymphocyte reaction identified graft-donor-reactive clones, later tracked in post-transplant blood. Graft-donor-reactive sequences were compared with third-party-reactive TCRbeta sequences from pre-transplant mixed lymphocyte reactions.

Assay used: immunoSEQ multiplex PCR; TCRdb lists only in-frame clones, some missing. The sample lists more than 75,000 clones, over 80% occurring once. Per germline, CDR1 MNHNS and CDR2 SASEGT. The CDR3 runs 15 residues. V lost 5 bases, J lost 1 base, and 8 bases stayed unmatched. The chain couples TRBV6-1 to TRBJ2-7; 7 bases align to TRBD1. The material was CD4+ T cells from blood, obtained 46 months after liver transplant. This TCR came from a human patient who received a liver transplant. Some T cells here may be from the graft donor. The CDR3 DNA reads as TGTGCCAGCAGTTTGGGCAGGGGGTTATCCTACGAGCAGTACTTC. It codes for CASSLGRGLSYEQYF.